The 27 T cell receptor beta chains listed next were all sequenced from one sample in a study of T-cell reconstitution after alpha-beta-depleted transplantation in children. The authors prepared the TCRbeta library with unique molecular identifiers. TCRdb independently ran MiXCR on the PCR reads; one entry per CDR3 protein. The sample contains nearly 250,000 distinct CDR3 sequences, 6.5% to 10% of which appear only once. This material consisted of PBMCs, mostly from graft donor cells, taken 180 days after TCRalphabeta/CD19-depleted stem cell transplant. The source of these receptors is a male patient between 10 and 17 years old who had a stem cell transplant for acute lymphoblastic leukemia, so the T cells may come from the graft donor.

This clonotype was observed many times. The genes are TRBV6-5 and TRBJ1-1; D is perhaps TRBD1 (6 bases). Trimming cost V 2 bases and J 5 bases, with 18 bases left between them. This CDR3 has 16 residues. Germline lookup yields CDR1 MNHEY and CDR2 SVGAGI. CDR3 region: CASSYGISQGGTEAFF. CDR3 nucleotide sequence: TGTGCCAGCAGTTACGGAATCTCACAGGGTGGGACTGAAGCTTTCTTT.

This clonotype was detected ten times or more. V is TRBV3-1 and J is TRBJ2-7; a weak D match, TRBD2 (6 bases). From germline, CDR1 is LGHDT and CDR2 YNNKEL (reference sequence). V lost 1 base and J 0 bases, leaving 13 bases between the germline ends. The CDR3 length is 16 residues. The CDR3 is CASSQAAGTPSYEQYF. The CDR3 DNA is TGTGCCAGCAGCCAAGCGGCGGGGACTCCCTCCTACGAGCAGTACTTC.

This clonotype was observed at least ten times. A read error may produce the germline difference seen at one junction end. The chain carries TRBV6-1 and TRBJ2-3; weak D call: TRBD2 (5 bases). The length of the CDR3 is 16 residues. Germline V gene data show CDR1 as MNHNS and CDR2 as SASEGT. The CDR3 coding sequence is TGTGCCAGCAGTCAAGCGGAGCTGCCTAGCACAGATACGCAGTATTTT. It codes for CASSQAELPSTDTQYF.

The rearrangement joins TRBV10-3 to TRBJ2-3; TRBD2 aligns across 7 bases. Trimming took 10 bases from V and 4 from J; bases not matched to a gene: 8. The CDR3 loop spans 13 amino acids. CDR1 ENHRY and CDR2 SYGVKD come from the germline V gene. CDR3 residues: CATQGGLPDTQYF. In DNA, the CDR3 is TGTGCCACTCAGGGAGGGCTCCCAGATACGCAGTATTTT.

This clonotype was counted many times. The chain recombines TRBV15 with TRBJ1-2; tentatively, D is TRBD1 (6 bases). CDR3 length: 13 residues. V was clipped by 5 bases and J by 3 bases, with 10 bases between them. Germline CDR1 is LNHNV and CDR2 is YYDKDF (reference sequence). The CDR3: CATSGHRDYGYTF. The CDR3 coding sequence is TGTGCCACCAGCGGACACAGGGACTATGGCTACACCTTC.

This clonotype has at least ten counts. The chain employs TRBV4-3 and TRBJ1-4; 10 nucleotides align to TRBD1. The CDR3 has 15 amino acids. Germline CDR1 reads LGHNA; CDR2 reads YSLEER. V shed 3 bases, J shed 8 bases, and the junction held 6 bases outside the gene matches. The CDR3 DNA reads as TGCGCCAGCAGCCAGGGGCCGACAGGGGGCGAAAAACTGTTTTTT. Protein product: CASSQGPTGGEKLFF.

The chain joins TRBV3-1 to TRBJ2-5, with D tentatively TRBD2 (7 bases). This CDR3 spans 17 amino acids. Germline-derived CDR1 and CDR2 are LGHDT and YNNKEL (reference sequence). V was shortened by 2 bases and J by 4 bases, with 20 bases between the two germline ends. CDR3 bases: TGTGCCAGCAGCCAACCCTGGGGGGGCCCCTCATCAGAGACCCAGTACTTC. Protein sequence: CASSQPWGGPSSETQYF.

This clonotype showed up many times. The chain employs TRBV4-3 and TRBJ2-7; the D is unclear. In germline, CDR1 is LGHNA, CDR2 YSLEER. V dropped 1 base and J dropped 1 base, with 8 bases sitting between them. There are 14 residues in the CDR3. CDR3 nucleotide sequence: TGCGCCAGCAGCCAAGGGCTAGGTTCCTACGAGCAGTACTTC. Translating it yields CASSQGLGSYEQYF.

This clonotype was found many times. CDR3 loop: CASRFEGVGANVLTF. CDR3 DNA: TGTGCCAGCAGATTCGAGGGGGTAGGGGCCAACGTCCTGACTTTC. This chain joins TRBV3-1 and TRBJ2-6, with a tentative D call TRBD1 (6 bases). The V end was cut by 6 bases, the J end by 4 bases, with 13 bases between. This CDR3 is built from 15 residues. Germline values: CDR1 LGHDT, CDR2 YNNKEL (reference sequence).

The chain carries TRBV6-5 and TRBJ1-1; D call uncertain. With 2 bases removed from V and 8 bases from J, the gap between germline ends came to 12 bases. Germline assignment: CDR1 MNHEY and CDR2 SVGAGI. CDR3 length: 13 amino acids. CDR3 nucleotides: TGTGCCAGCAGTTACCCCGCAGGCAACGAAGCTTTCTTT. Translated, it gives CASSYPAGNEAFF.

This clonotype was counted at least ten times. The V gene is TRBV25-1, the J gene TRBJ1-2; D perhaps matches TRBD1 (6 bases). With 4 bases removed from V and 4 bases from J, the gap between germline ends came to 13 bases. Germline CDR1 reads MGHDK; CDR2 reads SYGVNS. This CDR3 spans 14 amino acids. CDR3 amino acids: CASSAGQSSYGYTF. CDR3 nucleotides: TGTGCCAGCAGTGCAGGACAGAGCTCCTATGGCTACACCTTC.

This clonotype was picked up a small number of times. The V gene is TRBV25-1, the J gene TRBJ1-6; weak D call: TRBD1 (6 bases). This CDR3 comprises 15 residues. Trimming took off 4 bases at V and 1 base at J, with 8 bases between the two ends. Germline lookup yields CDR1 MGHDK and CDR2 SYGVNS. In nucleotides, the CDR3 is TGTGCCAGCAGTGCTGGACAGTCCTATAATTCACCCCTCCACTTT. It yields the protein CASSAGQSYNSPLHF.

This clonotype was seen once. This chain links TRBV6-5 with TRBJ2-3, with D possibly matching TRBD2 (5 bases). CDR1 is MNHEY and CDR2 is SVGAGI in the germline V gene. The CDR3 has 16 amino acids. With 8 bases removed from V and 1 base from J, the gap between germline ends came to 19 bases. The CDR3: CASGLLTPRGTDTQYF. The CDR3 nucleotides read TGTGCCAGCGGCTTGTTAACACCGCGGGGCACAGATACGCAGTATTTT.

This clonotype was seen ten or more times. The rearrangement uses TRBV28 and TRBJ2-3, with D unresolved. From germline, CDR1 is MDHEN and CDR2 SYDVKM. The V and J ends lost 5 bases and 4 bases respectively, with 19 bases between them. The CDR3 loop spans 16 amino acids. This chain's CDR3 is CASSPLTSPAPDTQYF. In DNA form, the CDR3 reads TGTGCCAGCAGTCCTCTGACATCGCCAGCCCCAGATACGCAGTATTTT. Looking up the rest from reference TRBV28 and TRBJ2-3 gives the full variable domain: DVKVTQSSRYLVKRTGEKVFLECVQDMDHENMFWYRQDPGLGLRLIYFSYDVKMKEKGDIPEGYSVSREKKERFSLILESASTNQTSMYLCASSPLTSPAPDTQYFGPGTRLTVL.

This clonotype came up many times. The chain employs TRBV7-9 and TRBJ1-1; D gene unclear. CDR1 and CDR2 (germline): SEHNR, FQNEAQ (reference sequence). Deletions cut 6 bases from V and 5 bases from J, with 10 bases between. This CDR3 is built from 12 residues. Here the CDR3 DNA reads TGTGCCAGCAGTTTCCGGGCAACTGAAGCTTTCTTT. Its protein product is CASSFRATEAFF. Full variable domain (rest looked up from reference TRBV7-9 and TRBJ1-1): DTGVSQNPRHKITKRGQNVTFRCDPISEHNRLYWYRQTLGQGPEFLTYFQNEAQLEKSRLLSDRFSAERPKGSFSTLEIQRTEQGDSAMYLCASSFRATEAFFGQGTRLTVV.

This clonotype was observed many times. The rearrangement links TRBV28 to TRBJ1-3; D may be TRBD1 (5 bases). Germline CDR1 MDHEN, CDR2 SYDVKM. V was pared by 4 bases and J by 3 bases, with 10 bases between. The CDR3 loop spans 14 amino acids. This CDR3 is CASSSTGFGNTIYF. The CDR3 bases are TGTGCCAGCAGTTCCACAGGTTTTGGAAACACCATATATTTT. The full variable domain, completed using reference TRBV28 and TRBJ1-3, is DVKVTQSSRYLVKRTGEKVFLECVQDMDHENMFWYRQDPGLGLRLIYFSYDVKMKEKGDIPEGYSVSREKKERFSLILESASTNQTSMYLCASSSTGFGNTIYFGEGSWLTVV.

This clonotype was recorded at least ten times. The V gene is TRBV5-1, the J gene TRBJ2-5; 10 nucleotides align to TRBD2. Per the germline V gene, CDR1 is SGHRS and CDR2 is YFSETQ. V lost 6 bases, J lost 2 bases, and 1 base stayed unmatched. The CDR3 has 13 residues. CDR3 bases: TGCGCCAGCAAGGGACTAGCGCAAGAGACCCAGTACTTC. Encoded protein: CASKGLAQETQYF.

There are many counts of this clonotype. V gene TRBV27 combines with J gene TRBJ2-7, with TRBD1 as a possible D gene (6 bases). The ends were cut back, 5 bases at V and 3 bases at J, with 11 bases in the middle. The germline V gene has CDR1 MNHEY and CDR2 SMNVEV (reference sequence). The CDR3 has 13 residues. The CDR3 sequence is CASSDTGNYEQYF. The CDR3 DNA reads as TGTGCCAGCAGTGACACAGGGAACTACGAGCAGTACTTC.

The CDR3 sequence is CASSLSGELRYF. In DNA, the CDR3 is TGTGCCAGCAGTTTGTCGGGGGAACTTCGGTACTTC. The chain couples TRBV12-3 or TRBV12-4 to TRBJ2-5, with D maybe TRBD2 (6 bases). The CDR3 spans 12 residues. Trimming left V 3 bases short and J 13 bases short, with 15 bases between.

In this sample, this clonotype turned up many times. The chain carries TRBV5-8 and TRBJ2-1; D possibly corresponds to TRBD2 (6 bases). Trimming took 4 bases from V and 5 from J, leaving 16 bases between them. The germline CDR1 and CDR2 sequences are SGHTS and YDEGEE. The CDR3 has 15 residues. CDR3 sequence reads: CASSPGSGPNNEQFF. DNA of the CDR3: TGTGCCAGCAGCCCCGGAAGCGGGCCCAACAATGAGCAGTTCTTC.

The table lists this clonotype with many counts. CDR3 bases: TGTGCCAGCAGTTACTTGACAGGGACGGGGGATACGCAGTATTTT. It specifies CASSYLTGTGDTQYF. This chain links TRBV6-5 with TRBJ2-3; TRBD1 matches at 7 bases. Germline loops: CDR1 MNHEY, CDR2 SVGAGI. The junction had 7 bases not matched to a gene; V was cut back by 1 base and J by 6 bases. The CDR3 is made up of 15 amino acids.

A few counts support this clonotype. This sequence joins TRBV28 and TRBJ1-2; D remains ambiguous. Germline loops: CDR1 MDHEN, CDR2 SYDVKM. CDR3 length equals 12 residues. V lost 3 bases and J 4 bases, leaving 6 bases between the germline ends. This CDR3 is CASSFVVYGYTF. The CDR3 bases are TGTGCCAGCAGTTTCGTGGTCTATGGCTACACCTTC.

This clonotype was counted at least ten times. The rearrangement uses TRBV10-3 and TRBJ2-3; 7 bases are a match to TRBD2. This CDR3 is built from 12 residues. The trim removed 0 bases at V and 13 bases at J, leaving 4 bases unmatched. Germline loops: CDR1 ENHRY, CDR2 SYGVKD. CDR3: CAISESGGREYF. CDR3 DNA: TGTGCCATCAGTGAGTCTGGCGGGAGAGAGTATTTT.

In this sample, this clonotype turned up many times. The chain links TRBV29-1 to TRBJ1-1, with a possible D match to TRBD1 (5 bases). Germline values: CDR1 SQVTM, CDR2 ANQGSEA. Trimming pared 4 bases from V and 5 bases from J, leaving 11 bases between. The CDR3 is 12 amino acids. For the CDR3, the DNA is TGCAGCGTTGTAAGGGGTGGAACTGAAGCTTTCTTT. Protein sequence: CSVVRGGTEAFF. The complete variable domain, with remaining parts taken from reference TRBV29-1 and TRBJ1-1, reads SAVISQKPSRDICQRGTSLTIQCQVDSQVTMMFWYRQQPGQSLTLIATANQGSEATYESGFVIDKFPISRPNLTFSTLTVSNMSPEDSSIYLCSVVRGGTEAFFGQGTRLTVV.

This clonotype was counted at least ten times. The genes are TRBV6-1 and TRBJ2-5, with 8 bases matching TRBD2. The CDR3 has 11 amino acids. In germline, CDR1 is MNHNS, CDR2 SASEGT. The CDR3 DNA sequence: TGTGACCCGGGGGGGCGTGAGACCCAGTACTTC. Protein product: CDPGGRETQYF.

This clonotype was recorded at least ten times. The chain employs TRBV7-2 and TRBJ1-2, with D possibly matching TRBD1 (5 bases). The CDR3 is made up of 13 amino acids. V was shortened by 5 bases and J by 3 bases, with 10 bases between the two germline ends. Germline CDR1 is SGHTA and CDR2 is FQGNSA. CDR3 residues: CASSLVGDYGYTF. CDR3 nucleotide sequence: TGTGCCAGCAGCCTAGTGGGGGACTATGGCTACACCTTC.

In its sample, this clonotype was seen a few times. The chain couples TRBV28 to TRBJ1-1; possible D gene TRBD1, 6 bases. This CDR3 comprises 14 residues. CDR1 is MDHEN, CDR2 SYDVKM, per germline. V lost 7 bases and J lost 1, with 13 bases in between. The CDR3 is CASKGGTSNTEAFF. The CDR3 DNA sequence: TGTGCCAGCAAGGGGGGTACCTCGAACACTGAAGCTTTCTTT.